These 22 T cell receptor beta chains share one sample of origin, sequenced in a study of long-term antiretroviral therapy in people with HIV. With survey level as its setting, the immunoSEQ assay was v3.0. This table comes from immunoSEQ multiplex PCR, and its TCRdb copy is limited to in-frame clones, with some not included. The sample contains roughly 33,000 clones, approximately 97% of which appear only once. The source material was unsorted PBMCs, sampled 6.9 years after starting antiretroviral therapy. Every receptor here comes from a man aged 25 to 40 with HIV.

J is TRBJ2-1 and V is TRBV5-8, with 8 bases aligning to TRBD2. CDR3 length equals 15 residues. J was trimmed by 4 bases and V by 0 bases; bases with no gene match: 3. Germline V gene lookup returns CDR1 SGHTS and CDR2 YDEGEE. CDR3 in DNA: TGTGCCAGCAGCTTGGGCCTAGCGGGTTACAATGAGCAGTTCTTC. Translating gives CASSLGLAGYNEQFF. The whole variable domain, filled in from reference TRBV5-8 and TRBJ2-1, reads EAGVTQSPTHLIKTRGQQATLRCSPISGHTSVYWYQQALGLGLQFLLWYDEGEERNRGNFPPRFSGRQFPNYSSELNVNALELEDSALYLCASSLGLAGYNEQFFGPGTRLTVL.

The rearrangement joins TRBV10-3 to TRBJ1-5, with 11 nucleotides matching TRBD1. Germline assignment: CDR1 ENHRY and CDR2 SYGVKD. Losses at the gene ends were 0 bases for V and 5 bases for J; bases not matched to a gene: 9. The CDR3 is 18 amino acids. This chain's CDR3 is CAISESGPGQGDHQPQHF. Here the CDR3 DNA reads TGTGCCATCAGTGAGTCGGGGCCGGGACAGGGGGATCATCAGCCCCAGCATTTT.

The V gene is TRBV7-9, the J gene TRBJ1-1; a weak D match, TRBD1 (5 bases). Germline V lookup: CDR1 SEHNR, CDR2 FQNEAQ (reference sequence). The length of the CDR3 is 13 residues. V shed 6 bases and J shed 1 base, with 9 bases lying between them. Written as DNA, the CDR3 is TGTGCCAGCAGGGCAGGGTCGAACACTGAAGCTTTCTTT. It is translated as CASRAGSNTEAFF. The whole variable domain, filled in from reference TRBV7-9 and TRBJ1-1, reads DTGVSQNPRHKITKRGQNVTFRCDPISEHNRLYWYRQTLGQGPEFLTYFQNEAQLEKSRLLSDRFSAERPKGSFSTLEIQRTEQGDSAMYLCASRAGSNTEAFFGQGTRLTVV.

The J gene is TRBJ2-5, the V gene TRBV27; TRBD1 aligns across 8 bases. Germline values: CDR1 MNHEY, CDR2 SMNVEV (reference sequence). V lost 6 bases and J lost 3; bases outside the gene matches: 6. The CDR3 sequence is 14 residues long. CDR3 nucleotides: TGTGCCAGCAGCCGGACAGGGAAAGAAGAGACCCAGTACTTC. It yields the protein CASSRTGKEETQYF.

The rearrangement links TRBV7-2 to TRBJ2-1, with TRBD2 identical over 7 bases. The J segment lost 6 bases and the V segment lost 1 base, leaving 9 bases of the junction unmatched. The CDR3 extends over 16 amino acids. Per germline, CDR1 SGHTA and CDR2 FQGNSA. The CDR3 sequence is CASSLGVTSPSNEQFF. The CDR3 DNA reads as TGTGCCAGCAGCTTAGGAGTGACTAGCCCCTCCAATGAGCAGTTCTTC. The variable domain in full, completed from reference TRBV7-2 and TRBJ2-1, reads GAGVSQSPSNKVTEKGKDVELRCDPISGHTALYWYRQSLGQGLEFLIYFQGNSAPDKSGLPSDRFSAERTGGSVSTLTIQRTQQEDSAVYLCASSLGVTSPSNEQFFGPGTRLTVL.

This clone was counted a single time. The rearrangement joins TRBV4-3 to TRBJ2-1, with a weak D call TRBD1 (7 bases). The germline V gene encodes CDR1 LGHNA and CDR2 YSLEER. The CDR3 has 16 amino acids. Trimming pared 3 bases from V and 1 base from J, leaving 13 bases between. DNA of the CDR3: TGCGCCAGCAGCCAGTTTTCAGGGGGGTCCTACAATGAGCAGTTCTTC. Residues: CASSQFSGGSYNEQFF.

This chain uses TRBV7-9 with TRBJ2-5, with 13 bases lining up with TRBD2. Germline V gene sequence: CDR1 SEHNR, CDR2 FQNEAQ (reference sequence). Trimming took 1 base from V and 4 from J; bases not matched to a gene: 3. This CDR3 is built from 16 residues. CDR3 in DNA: TGTGCCAGCAGCTTAGGACTAGCGGGAGGTAGAGAGACCCAGTACTTC. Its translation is CASSLGLAGGRETQYF.

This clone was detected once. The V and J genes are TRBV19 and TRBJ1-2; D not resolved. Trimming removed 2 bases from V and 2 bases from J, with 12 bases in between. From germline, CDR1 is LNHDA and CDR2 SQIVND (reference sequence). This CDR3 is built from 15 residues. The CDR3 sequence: CASSIREIRNYGYTF. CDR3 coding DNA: TGTGCCAGTAGTATAAGGGAAATCCGGAACTATGGCTACACCTTC.

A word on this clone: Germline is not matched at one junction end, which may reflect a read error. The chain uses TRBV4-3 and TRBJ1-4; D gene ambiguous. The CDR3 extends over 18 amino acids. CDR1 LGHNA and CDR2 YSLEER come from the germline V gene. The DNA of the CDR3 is TGCGCCAGCAGCCAAGAACCGAGGTTAGTCGCAACTGATGAAAAACTGTTTTTT. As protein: CASSQEPRLVATDEKLFF.

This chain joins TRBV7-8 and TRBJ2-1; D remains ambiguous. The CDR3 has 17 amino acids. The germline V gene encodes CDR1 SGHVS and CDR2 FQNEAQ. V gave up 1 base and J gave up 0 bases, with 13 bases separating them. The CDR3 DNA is TGTGCCAGCAGCTTAGAGGTTCTCGGTAGCTCCTACAATGAGCAGTTCTTC. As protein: CASSLEVLGSSYNEQFF.

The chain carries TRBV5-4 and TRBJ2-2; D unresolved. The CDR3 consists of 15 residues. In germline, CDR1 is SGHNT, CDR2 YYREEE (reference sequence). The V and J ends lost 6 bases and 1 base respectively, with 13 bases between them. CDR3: CASTRGAENTGELFF. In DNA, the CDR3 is TGTGCCAGCACCCGAGGAGCCGAGAACACCGGGGAGCTGTTTTTT.

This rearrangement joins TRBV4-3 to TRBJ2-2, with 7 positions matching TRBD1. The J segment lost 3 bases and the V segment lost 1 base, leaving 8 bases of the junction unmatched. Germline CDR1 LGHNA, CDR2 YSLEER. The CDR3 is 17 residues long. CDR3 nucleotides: TGCGCCAGCAGCCAAGCGGGTTGGACAGGATACACCGGGGAGCTGTTTTTT. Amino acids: CASSQAGWTGYTGELFF.

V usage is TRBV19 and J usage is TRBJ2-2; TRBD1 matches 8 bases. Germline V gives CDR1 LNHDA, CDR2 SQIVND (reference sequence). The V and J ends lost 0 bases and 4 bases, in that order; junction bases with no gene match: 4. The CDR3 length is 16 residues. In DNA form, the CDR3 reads TGTGCCAGTAGTATAGAAGACAGGGGACCCACCGGGGAGCTGTTTTTT. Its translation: CASSIEDRGPTGELFF.

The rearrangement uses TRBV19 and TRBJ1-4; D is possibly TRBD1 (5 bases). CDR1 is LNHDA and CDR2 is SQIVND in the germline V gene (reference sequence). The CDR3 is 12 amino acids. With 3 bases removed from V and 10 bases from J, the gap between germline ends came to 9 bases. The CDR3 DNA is TGTGCCAGTAGTATTGACGGGGGAAAACTGTTTTTT. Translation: CASSIDGGKLFF.

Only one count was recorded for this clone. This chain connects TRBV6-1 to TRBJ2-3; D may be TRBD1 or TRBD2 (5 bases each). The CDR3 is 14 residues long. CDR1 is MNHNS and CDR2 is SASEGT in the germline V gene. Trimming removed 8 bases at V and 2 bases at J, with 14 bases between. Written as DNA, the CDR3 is TGTGCCAGCGTACGACTGGGACCCACAGATACGCAGTATTTT. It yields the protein CASVRLGPTDTQYF.

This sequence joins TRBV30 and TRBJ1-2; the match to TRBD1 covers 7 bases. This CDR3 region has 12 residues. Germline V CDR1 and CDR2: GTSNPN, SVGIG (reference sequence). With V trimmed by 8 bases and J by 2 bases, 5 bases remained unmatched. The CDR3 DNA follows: TGTGCCGGGGGACAGCAGAACTATGGCTACACCTTC. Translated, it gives CAGGQQNYGYTF.

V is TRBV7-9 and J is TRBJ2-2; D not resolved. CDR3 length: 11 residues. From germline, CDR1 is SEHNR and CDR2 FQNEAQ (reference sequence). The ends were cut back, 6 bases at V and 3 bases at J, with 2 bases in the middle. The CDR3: CASRDTGELFF. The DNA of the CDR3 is TGTGCCAGCAGGGACACCGGGGAGCTGTTTTTT.

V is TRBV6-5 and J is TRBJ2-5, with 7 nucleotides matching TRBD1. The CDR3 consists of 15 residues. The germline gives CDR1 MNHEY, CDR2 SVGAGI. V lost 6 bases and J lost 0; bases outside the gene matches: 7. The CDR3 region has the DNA TGTGCCAGCAGGGAGACAGGGCTTTACCAAGAGACCCAGTACTTC. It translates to CASRETGLYQETQYF.

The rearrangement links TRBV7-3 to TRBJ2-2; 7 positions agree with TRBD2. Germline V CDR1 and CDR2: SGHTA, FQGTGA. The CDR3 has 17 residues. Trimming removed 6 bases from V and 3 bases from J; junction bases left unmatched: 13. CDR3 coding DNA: TGTGCCAGCAGTTCCCACGGGGGTCGGGAGGACACCGGGGAGCTGTTTTTT. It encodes CASSSHGGREDTGELFF.

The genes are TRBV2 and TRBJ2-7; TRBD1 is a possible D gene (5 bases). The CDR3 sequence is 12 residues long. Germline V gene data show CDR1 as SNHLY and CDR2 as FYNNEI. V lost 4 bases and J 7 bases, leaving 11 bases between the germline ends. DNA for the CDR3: TGTGCCAGCAGTGGAGGACAAGCTGAGCAGTACTTC. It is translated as CASSGGQAEQYF.

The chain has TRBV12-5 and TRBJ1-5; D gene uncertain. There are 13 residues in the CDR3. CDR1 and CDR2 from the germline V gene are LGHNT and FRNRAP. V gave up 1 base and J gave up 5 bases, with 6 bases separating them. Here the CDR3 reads CASGLGGYQPQHF. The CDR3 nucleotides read TGTGCTAGTGGTTTGGGAGGGTATCAGCCCCAGCATTTT.

In DNA form, the CDR3 reads TGTGCCAGTAGTATCCCCCCAAACTACGGTCAGCCCCAGCATTTT. Its translation is CASSIPPNYGQPQHF. The rearrangement joins TRBV19 to TRBJ1-5; D remains ambiguous. Germline values: CDR1 LNHDA, CDR2 SQIVND (reference sequence). Trimming removed 3 bases from V and 6 bases from J, with 15 bases in between. This CDR3 spans 15 amino acids.